This TCR beta chain was captured by sequencing in a study of lung T cells in sarcoidosis with Löfgren's syndrome. TCRdb re-derived calls from the reads in MiXCR, one entry per CDR3 protein. The sample includes 2,000 to 2,500 distinct CDR3 sequences, approximately 19% seen only once; the top ten take roughly 27%. The table lists this clonotype with many counts. The missing conserved phenylalanine or tryptophan at the end of this CDR3 makes a read error likely. Trimming stripped 1 base from V and 5 bases from J, with 3 bases between. This CDR3 comprises 12 residues. Germline-derived CDR1 and CDR2 are LGHDT and YNNKEL (reference sequence).

The sequence came from a human donor with sarcoidosis (Löfgren's syndrome or another form), or a control subject (not recorded which). The sample consisted of CD4+ T cells from bronchoalveolar lavage. This chain connects TRBV3-1 to TRBJ2-4; no definite D call. The CDR3 protein is CASSQAENIQYL. CDR3 bases: TGTGCCAGCAGCCAAGCGGAAAACATTCAGTACCTC.